This T cell receptor (beta chain) was captured in a study of T cells after yellow fever vaccination. The 5'RACE template-switching step produced TCR cDNA and added a universal primer site and UMIs. TCRdb re-derived calls from the 5' RACE reads in MiXCR, one entry per CDR3 protein. The table records 250,000 to 300,000 distinct CDR3 sequences, about 5% of them present only once. This clonotype came up many times. Its antigen is not known. Findings and limits, study-wide: Any FACS-sorted repertoire could hold abundant clonotypes that contaminate it from the bulk population. Across the CD4 and CD8 compartments, a small share of clonotypes was present in both. Booster samples showed a return of most primary-vaccination clones (around 95% CD4, around 88% CD8).

The germline V gene has CDR1 MNHEY and CDR2 SMNVEV (reference sequence). CDR3 length: 16 amino acids. V lost 7 bases and J lost 3; bases outside the gene matches: 11. The J gene is TRBJ2-5, the V gene TRBV27, with 10 bases identical to TRBD1. The TCR comes from a man aged 18 to 30 who received the YFV17D yellow fever vaccine. Sample: CD4+ T cells sorted from PBMCs, taken on the day of the yellow fever booster vaccination. CDR3 region: CASKKGQGRQEETQYF. The CDR3, as DNA: TGTGCCAGCAAGAAGGGACAGGGGCGCCAAGAAGAGACCCAGTACTTC.